Below are 29 T cell receptor beta chains sequenced from a single sample in a study of T-cell reconstitution after alpha-beta-depleted transplantation in children. TCRbeta library preparation incorporated unique molecular identifiers. TCRdb re-analysed the PCR reads in MiXCR, keeping a single row per CDR3 protein. The table lists hundreds of thousands of distinct CDR3 sequences, roughly 15% of them singletons. This specimen consisted of PBMCs from the stem cell graft donor, obtained from the stem cell graft. The origin of the receptors is a human donor who donated a stem cell graft to a child with acute myeloid leukemia.

The chain has TRBV10-3 and TRBJ1-1, with 7 bases aligning to TRBD1. The ends lost 4 bases at V and 2 bases at J; junction bases unmatched: 10. This CDR3 has 16 amino acids. CDR1 is ENHRY and CDR2 is SYGVKD in the germline V gene. The CDR3 loop reads CAISASQGRQNTEAFF. The CDR3 DNA is TGTGCCATCAGTGCCTCACAGGGGAGGCAAAACACTGAAGCTTTCTTT.

V gene TRBV7-2 combines with J gene TRBJ2-3; D possibly corresponds to TRBD2 (5 bases). Germline V gene sequence: CDR1 SGHTA, CDR2 FQGNSA. This CDR3 region has 16 residues. Trimming pared 3 bases from V and 2 bases from J, leaving 15 bases between. CDR3: CASSLWRSGDTDTQYF. The DNA for the CDR3 is TGTGCCAGCAGCTTGTGGAGAAGCGGAGACACAGATACGCAGTATTTT.

The rearrangement joins TRBV12-2 to TRBJ2-7; TRBD1 is the table's D call, not checked against the DNA. TRBV12-2 is a recognized pseudogene. This CDR3 region has 15 residues. CDR3 bases: TGTGCAAGTCGCTTAGCCCCGGGGGGGACCTACGAGCAGTACGTC. This encodes CASRLAPGGTYEQYV.

This clonotype appeared many times. The gene calls are TRBV24-1 and TRBJ2-1; D might be TRBD2 (5 bases). The CDR3 is made up of 14 amino acids. V was trimmed by 0 bases and J by 10 bases, leaving 12 bases between them. Germline V gives CDR1 KGHDR, CDR2 SFDVKD. The CDR3 sequence: CATSDLARGQEQFF. The DNA for the CDR3 is TGTGCCACCAGTGATTTGGCGCGAGGGCAGGAGCAGTTCTTC.

This chain connects TRBV7-9 to TRBJ2-5; a weak D match, TRBD1 (7 bases). Trimming cost V 6 bases and J 2 bases, with 19 bases left between them. This CDR3 has 16 amino acids. CDR1 and CDR2 from the germline V gene are SEHNR and FQNEAQ (reference sequence). CDR3 coding DNA: TGTGCCAGCAGGCAAATGAGGGGGGACAGTCAAGAGACCCAGTACTTC. This codes for CASRQMRGDSQETQYF.

The chain links TRBV4-2 to TRBJ2-6; 8 bases fit TRBD1. With V trimmed by 4 bases and J by 0 bases, 14 bases remained unmatched. Germline loops: CDR1 LGHNA, CDR2 YNFKEQ. The CDR3 is made up of 20 amino acids. Written as DNA, the CDR3 is TGTGCCAGCAGCCCGTACCCAGGGGGCGCGTCGTACTCTGGGGCCAACGTCCTGACTTTC. It encodes CASSPYPGGASYSGANVLTF.

This clonotype has more than one count but fewer than ten. The chain links TRBV20-1 to TRBJ2-4; D not certain. CDR3 length: 14 amino acids. Trimming removed 5 bases at V and 5 bases at J, with 16 bases between. Germline CDR1 and CDR2: DFQATT and SNEGSKA (reference sequence). CDR3 DNA sequence: TGCAGTGCTCCCTACGCCTCCCTGGAAAACATTCAGTACTTC. This gives the protein CSAPYASLENIQYF.

This clonotype was recorded at least ten times. This rearrangement joins TRBV7-3 to TRBJ2-3, with 9 bases lining up with TRBD2. The CDR3 is made up of 15 amino acids. The V gene's germline CDR1 is SGHTA and CDR2 FQGTGA. V dropped 5 bases and J dropped 5; count of bases not matched to a gene: 8. CDR3 sequence reads: CASSPLAGYRDTQYF. CDR3 DNA: TGTGCCAGCAGCCCCCTAGCGGGGTATAGAGATACGCAGTATTTT. The full variable domain, with the rest looked up from reference TRBV7-3 and TRBJ2-3, is GAGVSQTPSNKVTEKGKYVELRCDPISGHTALYWYRQSLGQGPEFLIYFQGTGAADDSGLPNDRFFAVRPEGSVSTLKIQRTERGDSAVYLCASSPLAGYRDTQYFGPGTRLTVL.

V gene TRBV5-5 combines with J gene TRBJ1-1; D is possibly TRBD1 (5 bases). Trimming removed 3 bases at V and 2 bases at J, with 8 bases between. Germline CDR1 reads SGHKS; CDR2 reads YYEKEE (reference sequence). The CDR3 loop spans 13 amino acids. The CDR3 DNA is TGTGCCAGCAGCTCCAGGGATAACACTGAAGCTTTCTTT. It encodes CASSSRDNTEAFF.

For this clonotype: At one of its ends the junction is not consistent with the germline gene, which may arise from a read error. The chain joins TRBV20-1 to TRBJ1-5; D call uncertain. CDR3 size: 14 residues. Germline V gene lookup returns CDR1 DFQATT and CDR2 SNEGSKA (reference sequence). The CDR3 loop is CSAREGGSNQPEHF. The CDR3 DNA follows: TGCAGTGCTAGAGAGGGCGGTAGCAATCAGCCCGAGCATTTT.

This clonotype was detected ten times or more. This sequence joins TRBV5-1 and TRBJ1-1; TRBD1 matches 9 bases. Germline CDR1 is SGHRS and CDR2 is YFSETQ. Losses at the gene ends were 7 bases for V and 3 bases for J; bases not matched to a gene: 7. This CDR3 region has 14 residues. CDR3 sequence: CASGWDRVDTEAFF. The CDR3 DNA reads as TGCGCCAGCGGATGGGACAGGGTAGACACTGAAGCTTTCTTT.

This clonotype was seen at least ten times. This chain links TRBV29-1 with TRBJ1-2, with a weak D call TRBD1 (5 bases). Deletions cut 1 base from V and 2 bases from J, with 17 bases between. This CDR3 has 16 residues. Germline loops: CDR1 SQVTM, CDR2 ANQGSEA. The DNA of the CDR3 is TGCAGCGTTGAAGGTCAGGACGACACAGGAAACTATGGCTACACCTTC. This translates into CSVEGQDDTGNYGYTF.

The V call is TRBV7-3, the J call TRBJ2-1, with a possible D match to TRBD2 (5 bases). The CDR3 totals 14 residues. Germline V CDR1 and CDR2: SGHTA, FQGTGA. V lost 3 bases and J 9 bases, leaving 15 bases between the germline ends. In DNA, the CDR3 is TGTGCCAGCAGCTTCGGCCAAGGGAGATCTGAGCAGTTCTTC. It is translated as CASSFGQGRSEQFF.

The chain is built from TRBV7-2 and TRBJ1-1; no clear D gene. V gave up 4 bases and J gave up 1 base, with 7 bases separating them. Germline V gene lookup returns CDR1 SGHTA and CDR2 FQGNSA. The CDR3 has 13 residues. CDR3 amino acids: CASSSVKNTEAFF. The CDR3 DNA reads as TGTGCCAGCAGCTCAGTTAAGAACACTGAAGCTTTCTTT.

This clonotype was observed at least ten times. The chain joins TRBV6-6 to TRBJ2-5, with D perhaps matching TRBD1 or TRBD2 (5 bases each). The CDR3 consists of 13 residues. The V and J ends lost 3 bases and 5 bases respectively, with 10 bases between them. The germline V gene encodes CDR1 MNHNY and CDR2 SVGAGI (reference sequence). CDR3 region: CASSYGGMETQYF. Here the CDR3 DNA reads TGTGCCAGCAGTTATGGGGGAATGGAGACCCAGTACTTC.

On this clonotype itself: This could be a read error, since a much larger clone is one nucleotide away. The J gene is TRBJ2-2, the V gene TRBV6-5; unclear D gene. The CDR3 covers 15 residues. Germline V gene data show CDR1 as MNHEY and CDR2 as SVGAGI. Deletions cut 1 base from V and 4 bases from J, with 10 bases between. The CDR3 is CASSYWGTVTGELFF. CDR3 DNA: TGTGCCAGCAGTTACTGGGGTACGGTCACCGGGGAGCTGTTTTTT.

This clonotype has a count of ten or more. The chain has TRBV20-1 and TRBJ2-1, with no clear D. Germline V gene lookup returns CDR1 DFQATT and CDR2 SNEGSKA (reference sequence). Deletions cut 6 bases from V and 4 bases from J, with 19 bases between. CDR3 size: 15 residues. In nucleotides, the CDR3 is TGCAGTGCCCCGGGCCCCAAGGAAAAATACAATGAGCAGTTCTTC. Amino acid sequence: CSAPGPKEKYNEQFF.

The J gene is TRBJ2-5, the V gene TRBV12-3 or TRBV12-4; tentatively, D is TRBD2 (6 bases). The CDR3 covers 16 residues. Trimming stripped 2 bases from V and 5 bases from J, with 18 bases between. The CDR3, as DNA: TGTGCCAGCAGTTTAAGTGGGGTGGGCCGGGAGGAGACCCAGTACTTC. This codes for CASSLSGVGREETQYF.

This clonotype was detected ten times or more. The rearrangement joins TRBV20-1 to TRBJ2-3; 7 nucleotides match TRBD1. Germline V CDR1 and CDR2: DFQATT, SNEGSKA (reference sequence). This CDR3 is built from 13 residues. The trim removed 3 bases at V and 2 bases at J, leaving 2 bases unmatched. This chain's CDR3 is CSARDRITDTQYF. Written as DNA, the CDR3 is TGCAGTGCTAGGGACAGGATCACAGATACGCAGTATTTT.

The chain links TRBV28 to TRBJ2-3; 9 nucleotides line up with TRBD2. The germline V gene has CDR1 MDHEN and CDR2 SYDVKM. The CDR3 length is 17 residues. V was clipped by 4 bases and J by 2 bases; unmatched bases: 10. The CDR3 nucleotides are TGTGCCAGCAGTTCCCCTGCTAAGCGGGGGGCCACAGATACGCAGTATTTT. Amino acids: CASSSPAKRGATDTQYF.

In this sample, this clonotype turned up many times. This chain uses TRBV28 with TRBJ1-1; tentative D call: TRBD1 (6 bases). The CDR3 is 13 amino acids. V was trimmed by 8 bases and J by 1 base, leaving 11 bases between them. Germline V gives CDR1 MDHEN, CDR2 SYDVKM. As DNA, the CDR3 is TGTGCCAGCGAGGACAGAGCGAACACTGAAGCTTTCTTT. This gives the protein CASEDRANTEAFF.

This clonotype was seen many times. The chain is built from TRBV25-1 and TRBJ1-6; D not certain. Germline lookup yields CDR1 MGHDK and CDR2 SYGVNS. The CDR3 runs to 14 residues. Trimming took off 4 bases at V and 6 bases at J, with 10 bases between the two ends. This chain's CDR3 is CASSVDGRNSPLHF. CDR3 DNA: TGTGCCAGCAGTGTCGACGGACGTAATTCACCCCTCCACTTT. The whole variable domain, filled in from reference TRBV25-1 and TRBJ1-6, reads EADIYQTPRYLVIGTGKKITLECSQTMGHDKMYWYQQDPGMELHLIHYSYGVNSTEKGDLSSESTVSRIRTEHFPLTLESARPSHTSQYLCASSVDGRNSPLHFGNGTRLTVT.

This clonotype came up many times. The chain couples TRBV13 to TRBJ2-3; TRBD1 matches at 8 bases. The CDR3 is 15 amino acids. The V gene's germline CDR1 is PRHDT and CDR2 FYEKMQ (reference sequence). J gave up 4 bases and V 5 bases, and 8 bases lay outside the gene matches. This CDR3 is CASSPDRGTPDTQYF. In DNA form, the CDR3 reads TGTGCCAGCAGCCCTGACAGGGGTACCCCAGATACGCAGTATTTT.

The genes are TRBV7-9 and TRBJ1-2; 7 bases agree with TRBD1. The germline gives CDR1 SEHNR, CDR2 FQNEAQ (reference sequence). The J segment lost 2 bases and the V segment lost 2 bases, leaving 5 bases of the junction unmatched. CDR3 length: 15 residues. The chain's CDR3 is CASSLSDRANYGYTF. CDR3 DNA: TGTGCCAGCAGCTTAAGCGACAGGGCCAACTATGGCTACACCTTC.

This clonotype was detected ten times or more. The V and J genes are TRBV20-1 and TRBJ2-1; the D gene is possibly TRBD1 (6 bases). V was pared by 3 bases and J by 9 bases, with 18 bases between. The CDR3 is 14 amino acids. Germline lookup yields CDR1 DFQATT and CDR2 SNEGSKA (reference sequence). CDR3 loop: CSASPVGARSEQFF. CDR3 nucleotide sequence: TGCAGTGCTAGCCCCGTGGGGGCCCGGAGTGAGCAGTTCTTC.

The gene calls are TRBV29-1 and TRBJ2-1; D not certain. The germline V gene encodes CDR1 SQVTM and CDR2 ANQGSEA. CDR3 length: 12 residues. Between the trimmed V and J ends, which lost 0 bases and 7 bases, there was a span of 7 bases. This CDR3 is CSVEDPGNEQFF. The CDR3 bases are TGCAGCGTTGAAGATCCTGGGAATGAGCAGTTCTTC.

This clonotype came up a few times. The chain is built from TRBV7-9 and TRBJ2-3, with a weak D call TRBD2 (6 bases). The V gene lost 1 base and the J gene lost 1 base, with 12 bases spanning the gap. CDR3 length: 16 residues. Germline V lookup: CDR1 SEHNR, CDR2 FQNEAQ (reference sequence). The DNA for the CDR3 is TGTGCCAGCAGCTTAGTGGACTATCGAGGCACAGATACGCAGTATTTT. Protein sequence: CASSLVDYRGTDTQYF.

This clonotype was detected only a few times. This chain uses TRBV12-3 or TRBV12-4 with TRBJ1-5; D may be TRBD1 (5 bases). The CDR3 runs 18 residues. The V end lost 6 bases, the J end lost 6 bases, and 27 bases lay between the germline ends. CDR3 region: CASSPSWGRAIGVQPQHF. CDR3 coding DNA: TGTGCCAGCAGCCCTTCGTGGGGCAGGGCGATAGGTGTTCAGCCCCAGCATTTT.

This clonotype was observed a handful of times. This rearrangement joins TRBV11-2 to TRBJ2-1, with D possibly called TRBD1 or TRBD2 (5 bases each). This CDR3 is 12 amino acids long. The V and J ends lost 5 bases and 12 bases respectively, with 14 bases between them. Germline values: CDR1 SGHAT, CDR2 FQNNGV. As DNA, the CDR3 is TGTGCCAGCAGCCCCAACAGGAGGATGCAGTTCTTC. Translation: CASSPNRRMQFF. Full variable domain (rest looked up from reference TRBV11-2 and TRBJ2-1): EAGVAQSPRYKIIEKRQSVAFWCNPISGHATLYWYQQILGQGPKLLIQFQNNGVVDDSQLPKDRFSAERLKGVDSTLKIQPAKLEDSAVYLCASSPNRRMQFFGPGTRLTVL.